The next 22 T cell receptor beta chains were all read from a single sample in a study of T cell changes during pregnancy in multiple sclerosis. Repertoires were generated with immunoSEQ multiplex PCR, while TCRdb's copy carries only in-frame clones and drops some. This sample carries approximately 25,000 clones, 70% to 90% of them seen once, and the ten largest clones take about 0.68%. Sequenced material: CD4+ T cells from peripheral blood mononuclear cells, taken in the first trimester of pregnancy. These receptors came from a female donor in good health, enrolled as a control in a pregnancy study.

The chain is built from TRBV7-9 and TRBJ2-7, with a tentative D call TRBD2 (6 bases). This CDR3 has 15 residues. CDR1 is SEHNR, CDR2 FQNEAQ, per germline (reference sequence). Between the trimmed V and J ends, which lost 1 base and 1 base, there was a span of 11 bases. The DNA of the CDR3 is TGTGCCAGCAGCTTAGGTGCCGGGAGTTCCTACGAGCAGTACTTC. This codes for CASSLGAGSSYEQYF.

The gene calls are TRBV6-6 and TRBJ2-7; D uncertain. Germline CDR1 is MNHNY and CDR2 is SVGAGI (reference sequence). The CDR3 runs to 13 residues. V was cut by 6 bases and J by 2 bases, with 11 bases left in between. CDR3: CASSDSQTYEQYF. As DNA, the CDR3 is TGTGCCAGCAGCGACTCCCAGACCTACGAGCAGTACTTC.

The CDR3 here is CASSDRGGYNSPLHF. The CDR3 DNA reads as TGTGCCAGCAGTGACAGGGGGGGGTATAATTCACCCCTCCACTTT. V and J are TRBV7-3 and TRBJ1-6, with TRBD1 identical over 9 bases. The CDR3 is 15 residues long. Germline assignment: CDR1 SGHTA and CDR2 FQGTGA. After removal of 6 bases from V and 4 bases from J, the junction contained 4 bases not matched to a gene.

The CDR3 region has the DNA TGTGCCACCAATTCGGGCGCAGGGCACGAGCAGTACTTC. Its translation is CATNSGAGHEQYF. The V gene is TRBV10-3, the J gene TRBJ2-7, with D tentatively TRBD1 (5 bases). Trimming cost V 10 bases and J 5 bases, with 18 bases left between them. Per the germline V gene, CDR1 is ENHRY and CDR2 is SYGVKD. The CDR3 is 13 amino acids.

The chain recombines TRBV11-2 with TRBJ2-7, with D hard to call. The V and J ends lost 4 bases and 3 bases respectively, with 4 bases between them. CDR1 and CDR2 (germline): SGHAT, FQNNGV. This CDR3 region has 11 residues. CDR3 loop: CASSSSYEQYF. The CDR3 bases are TGTGCCAGCAGCTCTAGCTACGAGCAGTACTTC.

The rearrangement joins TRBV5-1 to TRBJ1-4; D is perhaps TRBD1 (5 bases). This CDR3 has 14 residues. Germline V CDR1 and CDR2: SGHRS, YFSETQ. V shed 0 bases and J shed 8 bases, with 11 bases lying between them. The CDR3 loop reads CASSLGGVDEKLFF. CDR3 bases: TGCGCCAGCAGCTTGGGGGGGGTGGACGAAAAACTGTTTTTT.

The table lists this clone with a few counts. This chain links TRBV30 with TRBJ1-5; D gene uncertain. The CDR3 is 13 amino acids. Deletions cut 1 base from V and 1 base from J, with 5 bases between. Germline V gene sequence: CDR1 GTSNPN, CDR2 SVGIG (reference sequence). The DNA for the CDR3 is TGTGCCTGGAGTGAGAGGAGCAATCAGCCCCAGCATTTT. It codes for CAWSERSNQPQHF.

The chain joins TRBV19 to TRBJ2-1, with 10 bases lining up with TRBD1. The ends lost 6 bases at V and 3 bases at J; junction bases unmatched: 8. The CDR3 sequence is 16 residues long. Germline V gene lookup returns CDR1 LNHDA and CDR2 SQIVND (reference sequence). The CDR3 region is CASRRGGTGVYNEQFF. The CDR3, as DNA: TGTGCCAGTAGGAGGGGGGGGACAGGGGTCTACAATGAGCAGTTCTTC.

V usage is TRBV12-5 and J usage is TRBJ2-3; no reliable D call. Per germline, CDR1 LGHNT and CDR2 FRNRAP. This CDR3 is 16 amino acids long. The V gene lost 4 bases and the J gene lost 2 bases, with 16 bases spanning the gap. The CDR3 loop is CASGSTPKENTDTQYF. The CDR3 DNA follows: TGTGCTAGTGGTTCCACGCCAAAAGAGAACACAGATACGCAGTATTTT. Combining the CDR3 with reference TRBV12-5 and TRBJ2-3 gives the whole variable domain DARVTQTPRHKVTEMGQEVTMRCQPILGHNTVFWYRQTMMQGLELLAYFRNRAPLDDSGMPKDRFSAEMPDATLATLKIQPSEPRDSAVYFCASGSTPKENTDTQYFGPGTRLTVL.

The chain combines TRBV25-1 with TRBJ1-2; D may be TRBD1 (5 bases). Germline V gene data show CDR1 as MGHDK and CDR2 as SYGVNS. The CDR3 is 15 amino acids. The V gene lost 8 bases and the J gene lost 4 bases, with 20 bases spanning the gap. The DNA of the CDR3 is TGTGCCAGCTCCCCCACCACAGGAGTGAGCTATGGCTACACCTTC. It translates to CASSPTTGVSYGYTF.

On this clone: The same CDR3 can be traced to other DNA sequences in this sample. The CDR3 sequence: CASSYSPGNTEAFF. The CDR3 region has the DNA TGTGCCAGCAGTTACTCTCCGGGAAACACTGAAGCTTTCTTT. The rearrangement joins TRBV6-6 to TRBJ1-1; D not resolved. Germline V CDR1 and CDR2: MNHNY, SVGAGI (reference sequence). The CDR3 contains 14 residues. V lost 0 bases and J lost 2, with 7 bases in between.

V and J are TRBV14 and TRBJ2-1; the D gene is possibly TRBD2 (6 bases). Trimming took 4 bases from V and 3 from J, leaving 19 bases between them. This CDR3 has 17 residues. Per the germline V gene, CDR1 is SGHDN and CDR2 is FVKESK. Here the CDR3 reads CASSRLNLGSRYNEQFF. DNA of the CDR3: TGTGCCAGCAGCCGCCTGAACCTCGGGAGTCGCTACAATGAGCAGTTCTTC.

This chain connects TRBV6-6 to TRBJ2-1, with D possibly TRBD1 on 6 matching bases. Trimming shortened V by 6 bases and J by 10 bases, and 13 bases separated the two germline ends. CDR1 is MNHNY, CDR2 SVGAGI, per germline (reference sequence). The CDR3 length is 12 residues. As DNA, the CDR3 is TGTGCCAGCAGGCTACAGGGAGACGAGCAGTTCTTC. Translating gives CASRLQGDEQFF.

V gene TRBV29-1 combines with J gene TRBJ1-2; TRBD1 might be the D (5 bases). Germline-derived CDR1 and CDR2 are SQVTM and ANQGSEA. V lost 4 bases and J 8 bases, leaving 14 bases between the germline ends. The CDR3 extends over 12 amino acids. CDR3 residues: CSVGGGDGGYTF. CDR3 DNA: TGCAGCGTTGGCGGAGGGGACGGCGGCTACACCTTC.

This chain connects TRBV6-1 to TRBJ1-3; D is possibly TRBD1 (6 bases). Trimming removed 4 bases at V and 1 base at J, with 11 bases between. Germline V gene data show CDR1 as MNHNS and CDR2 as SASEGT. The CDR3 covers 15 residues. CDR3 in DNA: TGTGCCAGCAGTGTACAGGGAACTTCTGGAAACACCATATATTTT. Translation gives CASSVQGTSGNTIYF.

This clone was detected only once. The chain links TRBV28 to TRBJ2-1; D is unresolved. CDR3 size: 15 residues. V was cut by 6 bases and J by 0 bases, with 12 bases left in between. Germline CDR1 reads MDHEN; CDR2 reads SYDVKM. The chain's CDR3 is CASRPPIGSYNEQFF. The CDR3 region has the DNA TGTGCCAGCAGACCACCAATCGGCTCCTACAATGAGCAGTTCTTC.

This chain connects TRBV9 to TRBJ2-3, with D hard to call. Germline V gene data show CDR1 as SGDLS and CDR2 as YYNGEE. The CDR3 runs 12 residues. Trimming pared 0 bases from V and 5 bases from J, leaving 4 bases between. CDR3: CASSVALDTQYF. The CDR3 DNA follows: TGTGCCAGCAGCGTAGCTTTAGATACGCAGTATTTT. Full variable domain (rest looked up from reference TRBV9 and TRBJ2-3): DSGVTQTPKHLITATGQRVTLRCSPRSGDLSVYWYQQSLDQGLQFLIQYYNGEERAKGNILERFSAQQFPDLHSELNLSSLELGDSALYFCASSVALDTQYFGPGTRLTVL.

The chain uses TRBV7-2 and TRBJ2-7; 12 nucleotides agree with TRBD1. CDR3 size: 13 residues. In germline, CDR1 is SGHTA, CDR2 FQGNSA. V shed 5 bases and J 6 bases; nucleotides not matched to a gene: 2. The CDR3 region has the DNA TGTGCCAGCAGCCGGGACAGGGGGCTCGAGCAGTACTTC. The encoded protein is CASSRDRGLEQYF.

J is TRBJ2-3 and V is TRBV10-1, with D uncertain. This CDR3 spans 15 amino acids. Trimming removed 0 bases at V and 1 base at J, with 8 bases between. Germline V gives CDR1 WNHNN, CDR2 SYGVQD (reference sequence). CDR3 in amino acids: CASSESLSRTDTQYF. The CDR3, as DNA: TGCGCCAGCAGTGAGTCACTCTCCCGCACAGATACGCAGTATTTT.

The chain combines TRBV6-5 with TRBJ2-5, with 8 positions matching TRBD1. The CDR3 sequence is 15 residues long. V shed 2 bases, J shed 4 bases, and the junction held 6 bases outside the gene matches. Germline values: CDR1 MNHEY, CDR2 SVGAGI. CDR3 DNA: TGTGCCAGCAGTTACGGACAGGGATTAGGAGAGACCCAGTACTTC. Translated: CASSYGQGLGETQYF.

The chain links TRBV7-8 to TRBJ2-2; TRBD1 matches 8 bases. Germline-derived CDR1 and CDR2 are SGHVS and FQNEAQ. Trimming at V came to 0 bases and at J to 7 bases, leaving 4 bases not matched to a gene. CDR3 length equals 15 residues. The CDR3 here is CASSLAPGGSGELFF. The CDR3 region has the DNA TGTGCCAGCAGCTTAGCCCCAGGGGGCAGCGGGGAGCTGTTTTTT.

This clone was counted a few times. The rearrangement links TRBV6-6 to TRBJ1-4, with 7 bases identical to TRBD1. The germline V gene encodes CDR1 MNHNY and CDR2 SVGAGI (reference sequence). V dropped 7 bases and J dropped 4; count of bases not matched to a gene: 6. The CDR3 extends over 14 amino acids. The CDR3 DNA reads TGTGCCAGCAAAAGGGACAGAAATAATGAAAAACTGTTTTTT. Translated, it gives CASKRDRNNEKLFF.